Below are 29 T cell receptor beta chains sequenced from a single sample in a study of CD8 T cells in ankylosing spondylitis. Study conclusions and caveats: Among TCR beta sequences, a motif of eight highly homologous variants appeared characteristic of ankylosing spondylitis blood.

Antigens of these TCRs are unknown. TCRdb fed the 5' RACE reads into MiXCR, producing one record per CDR3 protein. In the table there are approximately 400,000 distinct CDR3 sequences, over 15% of which are singletons. Sequenced: blood, either unsorted or a sorted T cell fraction (not recorded which). The origin of the receptors is a male donor with ankylosing spondylitis.

The V call is TRBV18, the J call TRBJ1-1; 7 bases line up with TRBD1. The CDR3 spans 15 residues. The germline V gene has CDR1 KGHSH and CDR2 LQKENI. Trimming removed 3 bases from V and 2 bases from J; junction bases left unmatched: 6. CDR3: CASSPTDRANTEAFF. Here the CDR3 DNA reads TGTGCCAGCTCACCTACCGACAGGGCAAACACTGAAGCTTTCTTT.

This clonotype has a handful of counts. The chain employs TRBV7-2 and TRBJ1-1; D ambiguous. CDR3 length equals 12 residues. Germline CDR1 and CDR2: SGHTA and FQGNSA. V was shortened by 5 bases and J by 7 bases, with 11 bases between the two germline ends. CDR3 protein: CASSGGRHEAFF. DNA for the CDR3: TGTGCCAGCAGCGGCGGGAGGCATGAAGCTTTCTTT.

This clonotype has only a few counts. The chain carries TRBV12-3 or TRBV12-4 and TRBJ1-1; D is unclear. This CDR3 region has 13 residues. Trimming shortened V by 6 bases and J by 2 bases, and 10 bases separated the two germline ends. CDR3 DNA sequence: TGTGCCAGCAGGAACCGGGCTAACACTGAAGCTTTCTTT. Amino acid sequence: CASRNRANTEAFF.

The chain couples TRBV2 to TRBJ1-5; D is unresolved. The length of the CDR3 is 14 residues. The germline CDR1 and CDR2 sequences are SNHLY and FYNNEI. Trimming shortened V by 4 bases and J by 2 bases, and 9 bases separated the two germline ends. The CDR3 protein is CASSGLTGNQPQHF. CDR3 coding DNA: TGTGCCAGCAGTGGCCTCACGGGCAATCAGCCCCAGCATTTT.

J is TRBJ1-1 and V is TRBV20-1; no clear D. Trimming took 1 base from V and 1 from J, leaving 7 bases between them. CDR3 length equals 13 residues. Germline V gives CDR1 DFQATT, CDR2 SNEGSKA (reference sequence). CDR3 bases: TGCAGTGCTAGAGCCCGCCCGAACACTGAAGCTTTCTTT. This encodes CSARARPNTEAFF.

This clonotype was detected ten times or more. The V call is TRBV11-2, the J call TRBJ2-4, with D unclear. CDR1 is SGHAT, CDR2 FQNNGV, per germline. CDR3 length equals 12 residues. Trimming took 1 base from V and 11 from J, leaving 9 bases between them. The CDR3 sequence is CASSLGGILQYF. CDR3 nucleotides: TGTGCCAGCAGCTTAGGAGGTATCCTTCAGTACTTC.

CDR3 amino acids: CASSPGQGDEQYF. CDR3 DNA: TGTGCCAGCAGCCCGGGACAGGGTGACGAGCAGTACTTC. The J gene is TRBJ2-7, the V gene TRBV5-5; 9 bases match TRBD1. CDR3 length: 13 amino acids. J lost 5 bases, V lost 4 bases, and 4 bases had no gene match. In germline, CDR1 is SGHKS, CDR2 YYEKEE (reference sequence).

A few counts support this clonotype. The chain links TRBV10-3 to TRBJ2-1; 8 bases are shared with TRBD2. Germline V CDR1 and CDR2: ENHRY, SYGVKD. This CDR3 has 14 amino acids. V shed 4 bases and J 8 bases; nucleotides not matched to a gene: 7. CDR3 bases: TGTGCCATCAGTGTAGGCGGGGGGTTGGATGAGCAGTTCTTC. Residues: CAISVGGGLDEQFF.

In its sample, this clonotype was seen many times. The chain employs TRBV20-1 and TRBJ1-2, with TRBD1 as a possible D gene (6 bases). Germline CDR1 and CDR2: DFQATT and SNEGSKA (reference sequence). The CDR3 has 13 amino acids. Trimming shortened V by 5 bases and J by 8 bases, and 18 bases separated the two germline ends. CDR3 coding DNA: TGCAGTGCTGTGGACAGAGTTGGTCGGGGCTACACCTTC. Protein product: CSAVDRVGRGYTF.

This clonotype has just a few counts. The V and J genes are TRBV11-2 and TRBJ2-1; D perhaps matches TRBD2 (6 bases). V was pared by 2 bases and J by 1 base, with 9 bases between. The germline CDR1 and CDR2 sequences are SGHAT and FQNNGV. The CDR3 contains 15 residues. CDR3 protein: CASSLLTRSYNEQFF. DNA for the CDR3: TGTGCCAGCAGCTTATTGACTAGATCCTACAATGAGCAGTTCTTC. The entire variable domain, with the rest obtained from reference TRBV11-2 and TRBJ2-1, is as follows: EAGVAQSPRYKIIEKRQSVAFWCNPISGHATLYWYQQILGQGPKLLIQFQNNGVVDDSQLPKDRFSAERLKGVDSTLKIQPAKLEDSAVYLCASSLLTRSYNEQFFGPGTRLTVL.

This clonotype was observed a few times. This sequence joins TRBV6-6 and TRBJ1-2; D unresolved. V lost 2 bases and J lost 8, with 9 bases in between. This CDR3 has 12 amino acids. The germline V gene encodes CDR1 MNHNY and CDR2 SVGAGI (reference sequence). The CDR3 sequence is CASSYDGVGYTF. CDR3 sequence (DNA): TGTGCCAGCAGTTACGATGGGGTCGGCTACACCTTC.

This chain uses TRBV28 with TRBJ2-7, with D possibly matching TRBD1 (5 bases). This CDR3 comprises 12 residues. V shed 9 bases and J shed 7 bases, with 16 bases lying between them. Germline CDR1 MDHEN, CDR2 SYDVKM. Here the CDR3 reads CASSVADREQYF. The CDR3 region has the DNA TGTGCCAGTTCCGTAGCTGACAGAGAGCAGTACTTC. Using reference TRBV28 and TRBJ2-7 for the parts outside the CDR3, the full variable domain is DVKVTQSSRYLVKRTGEKVFLECVQDMDHENMFWYRQDPGLGLRLIYFSYDVKMKEKGDIPEGYSVSREKKERFSLILESASTNQTSMYLCASSVADREQYFGPGTRLTVT.

This clonotype was recorded a few times. The genes are TRBV20-1 and TRBJ1-6; perhaps TRBD1 as D (6 bases). Germline V lookup: CDR1 DFQATT, CDR2 SNEGSKA (reference sequence). V lost 2 bases and J 7 bases, leaving 18 bases between the germline ends. This CDR3 region has 16 residues. The DNA for the CDR3 is TGCAGTGCTAGACCCCGACAGGCTAAGGCGAATTCACCCCTCCACTTT. Its protein product is CSARPRQAKANSPLHF.

The table lists this clonotype with a few counts. The chain joins TRBV3-1 to TRBJ2-3; D assignment may be TRBD1 or TRBD2 (5 bases each). CDR3 length: 14 amino acids. Germline V CDR1 and CDR2: LGHDT, YNNKEL (reference sequence). Trimming left V 10 bases short and J 2 bases short, with 16 bases between. The CDR3 spells CATDGGKITDTQYF. In DNA form, the CDR3 reads TGTGCCACCGATGGGGGAAAAATCACAGATACGCAGTATTTT.

This chain links TRBV6-1 with TRBJ2-7; perhaps D is TRBD1 or TRBD2 (5 bases each). CDR1 is MNHNS and CDR2 is SASEGT in the germline V gene. Trimming took off 3 bases at V and 6 bases at J, with 18 bases between the two ends. The CDR3 is made up of 15 amino acids. CDR3 bases: TGTGCCAGCAGTGATACCGGGACCAGCCCTATCGAGCAGTACTTC. This sequence encodes CASSDTGTSPIEQYF.

This clonotype has more than one count but fewer than ten. This rearrangement joins TRBV18 to TRBJ2-3; D unclear. The germline V gene has CDR1 KGHSH and CDR2 LQKENI. The V end was cut by 2 bases, the J end by 0 bases, with 12 bases between. CDR3 length equals 16 residues. Here the CDR3 DNA reads TGTGCCAGCTCACCAATGGCAGCATCTAGCACAGATACGCAGTATTTT. Its protein product is CASSPMAASSTDTQYF.

This clonotype was seen only a few times. As the CDR3 is not closed by the conserved phenylalanine or tryptophan, this likely results from a read error. The V gene is TRBV6-5, the J gene TRBJ2-1; 10 bases agree with TRBD2. CDR1 MNHEY and CDR2 SVGAGI come from the germline V gene. This CDR3 is built from 17 residues. V shed 0 bases, J shed 9 bases, and the junction held 11 bases outside the gene matches. CDR3 nucleotide sequence: TGTGCCAGCAGTTACTCGATGCCCCTAGCGGGAGTTGTTGAGCAGTTCTTG. Amino acid sequence: CASSYSMPLAGVVEQFL.

V and J are TRBV7-9 and TRBJ2-1; D gene ambiguous. V was pared by 5 bases and J by 1 base, with 9 bases between. This CDR3 contains 14 residues. Germline V gene data show CDR1 as SEHNR and CDR2 as FQNEAQ (reference sequence). Written as DNA, the CDR3 is TGTGCCAGCAGCCCCGAGACTTCCTACAATGAGCAGTTCTTC. Amino acids: CASSPETSYNEQFF.

This clonotype came up a few times. The chain uses TRBV10-3 and TRBJ1-1; perhaps TRBD1 as D (5 bases). Per the germline V gene, CDR1 is ENHRY and CDR2 is SYGVKD. Deletions cut 4 bases from V and 4 bases from J, with 13 bases between. The CDR3 sequence is 14 residues long. CDR3 residues: CAISAGIGGTEAFF. The CDR3 DNA reads as TGTGCCATCAGTGCAGGGATTGGCGGCACTGAAGCTTTCTTT.

The genes are TRBV11-2 and TRBJ1-1; 9 nucleotides agree with TRBD1. Trimming at V came to 2 bases and at J to 9 bases, leaving 7 bases not matched to a gene. Germline lookup yields CDR1 SGHAT and CDR2 FQNNGV. The CDR3 loop spans 14 amino acids. CDR3 coding DNA: TGTGCCAGCAGCTTATCGACAGGGGGTACACAAGCTTTCTTT. Encoded protein: CASSLSTGGTQAFF.

This rearrangement joins TRBV7-2 to TRBJ2-7, with a tentative D call TRBD1 (5 bases). The CDR3 length is 16 residues. Trimming pared 1 base from V and 3 bases from J, leaving 16 bases between. Looked up from germline, CDR1 is SGHTA and CDR2 is FQGNSA. The CDR3 coding sequence is TGTGCCAGCAGCTTAGACAAGGGCAGGGCAGGCTACGAGCAGTACTTC. Its translation is CASSLDKGRAGYEQYF.

This clonotype was observed at least ten times. CDR3 amino acids: CASRKEGNQPQHF. The CDR3 bases are TGTGCCAGCAGGAAGGAGGGCAATCAGCCCCAGCATTTT. The chain recombines TRBV6-1 with TRBJ1-5, with no clear D. Germline V gene lookup returns CDR1 MNHNS and CDR2 SASEGT. The CDR3 contains 13 residues. The V gene lost 6 bases and the J gene lost 2 bases, with 8 bases spanning the gap.

CDR3 in amino acids: CSASPQLPNTEAFF. The CDR3 DNA reads TGCAGTGCTAGTCCGCAGTTACCGAACACTGAAGCTTTCTTT. The rearrangement uses TRBV20-1 and TRBJ1-1; D call uncertain. Trimming removed 3 bases at V and 1 base at J, with 12 bases between. Per germline, CDR1 DFQATT and CDR2 SNEGSKA (reference sequence). There are 14 residues in the CDR3.

Only a few counts were recorded for this clonotype. The rearrangement uses TRBV20-1 and TRBJ2-7; D not resolved. This CDR3 spans 11 amino acids. Germline CDR1 reads DFQATT; CDR2 reads SNEGSKA (reference sequence). V dropped 6 bases and J dropped 4 bases, with 10 bases sitting between them. The CDR3 loop reads CSAPALYEQYF. The CDR3 DNA reads TGCAGTGCCCCAGCGTTATACGAGCAGTACTTC.

The CDR3 is CASSLWAAGAGEQYF. CDR3 nucleotide sequence: TGTGCCAGCAGTTTATGGGCAGCGGGAGCCGGGGAGCAGTACTTC. The chain joins TRBV28 to TRBJ2-7, with 8 bases fitting TRBD2. Germline values: CDR1 MDHEN, CDR2 SYDVKM. The trim removed 0 bases at V and 7 bases at J, leaving 8 bases unmatched. This CDR3 has 15 residues.

This clonotype has at least ten counts. The V gene is TRBV12-3 or TRBV12-4, the J gene TRBJ2-3; 7 nucleotides match TRBD2. The V gene end was trimmed by 7 bases and the J gene end by 7 bases; junction bases not matched to a gene: 17. The CDR3 runs 16 residues. The CDR3 protein is CASTMATIRGGNTQYF. DNA of the CDR3: TGTGCCAGCACGATGGCGACAATAAGGGGAGGGAATACGCAGTATTTT.

This clonotype was seen only a few times. The genes are TRBV10-3 and TRBJ1-5; D unclear. The CDR3 consists of 16 residues. CDR1 and CDR2 (germline): ENHRY, SYGVKD. Trimming pared 2 bases from V and 2 bases from J, leaving 13 bases between. For the CDR3, the DNA is TGTGCCATCAGTGAGAGGGTGGATGGGGGCAATCAGCCCCAGCATTTT. This encodes CAISERVDGGNQPQHF.

V and J are TRBV7-2 and TRBJ2-7; D is possibly TRBD2 (5 bases). There are 13 residues in the CDR3. The germline CDR1 and CDR2 sequences are SGHTA and FQGNSA. V was shortened by 8 bases and J by 0 bases, with 11 bases between the two germline ends. CDR3 nucleotide sequence: TGTGCCAGCGCCAGGAGGAGCTCCTACGAGCAGTACTTC. Encoded protein: CASARRSSYEQYF. Variable domain in full (rest from reference TRBV7-2 and TRBJ2-7): GAGVSQSPSNKVTEKGKDVELRCDPISGHTALYWYRQSLGQGLEFLIYFQGNSAPDKSGLPSDRFSAERTGGSVSTLTIQRTQQEDSAVYLCASARRSSYEQYFGPGTRLTVT.

This clonotype has a handful of counts. This chain connects TRBV15 to TRBJ2-3; 15 bases match TRBD2. This CDR3 is built from 21 residues. V trimming: 0 bases; J trimming: 5 bases; junction bases outside the gene matches: 15. Germline CDR1 is LNHNV and CDR2 is YYDKDF (reference sequence). The CDR3 DNA sequence: TGTGCCACCAGCAGAGATCCCCCCGGACTAGCGGGGGGGCGGCTCAAAGATACGCAGTATTTT. This codes for CATSRDPPGLAGGRLKDTQYF.